What follows are 10 T cell receptor beta chains derived from one specimen sequenced in a study of T cells in Graves' hyperthyroidism and ophthalmopathy. Authors of the study amplified TCR beta CDR3 regions from RNA transcripts. HTBI primers drove first-round RT-PCR of the TCR CDR3. TCRdb analysed the multiplex PCR reads with MiXCR anew, one entry per CDR3 protein. The sample lists about 770,000 distinct CDR3 sequences, 18% occurring once. Source material: blood. The receptors were sampled from a woman aged 50 to 60 with Graves' hyperthyroidism that later progressed to Graves' ophthalmopathy.

This clonotype was observed many times. V gene TRBV27 combines with J gene TRBJ1-1; 9 bases line up with TRBD1. J lost 2 bases, V lost 6 bases, and 7 bases had no gene match. The CDR3 loop spans 15 amino acids. CDR1 is MNHEY and CDR2 is SMNVEV in the germline V gene (reference sequence). This CDR3 is CASRLQGAGNTEAFF. The CDR3 nucleotides are TGTGCCAGCAGGCTACAGGGGGCGGGAAACACTGAAGCTTTCTTT.

This clonotype has a handful of counts. The chain combines TRBV10-1 with TRBJ1-4; D gene ambiguous. Germline values: CDR1 WNHNN, CDR2 SYGVQD (reference sequence). The CDR3 sequence is 15 residues long. V was pared by 0 bases and J by 2 bases, with 7 bases between. This CDR3 is CASSESIGTNEKLFF. CDR3 DNA: TGCGCCAGCAGTGAGTCGATTGGGACTAATGAAAAACTGTTTTTT.

This clonotype has ten or more counts. This sequence joins TRBV3-1 and TRBJ2-1; no definite D call. CDR3 length: 15 residues. Trimming took off 0 bases at V and 4 bases at J, with 10 bases between the two ends. Germline V CDR1 and CDR2: LGHDT, YNNKEL (reference sequence). DNA of the CDR3: TGTGCCAGCAGCCAAGATCATCTCGGATACAATGAGCAGTTCTTC. It encodes CASSQDHLGYNEQFF.

This clonotype was counted only a few times. This rearrangement joins TRBV27 to TRBJ1-6, with TRBD1 as a possible D gene (5 bases). V lost 7 bases and J lost 4, with 11 bases in between. Germline-derived CDR1 and CDR2 are MNHEY and SMNVEV (reference sequence). The CDR3 extends over 14 amino acids. The CDR3 protein is CASTRGPYNSPLHF. CDR3 nucleotide sequence: TGTGCCAGCACCCGGGGACCGTATAATTCACCCCTCCACTTT.

This sequence joins TRBV12-3 or TRBV12-4 and TRBJ1-2, with 9 bases matching TRBD1. J was trimmed by 4 bases and V by 9 bases; bases with no gene match: 9. This CDR3 is 14 amino acids long. The CDR3 DNA sequence: TGTGCCAGTAAGCGGGGACAGGGAGGCTATGGCTACACCTTC. This codes for CASKRGQGGYGYTF.

The rearrangement joins TRBV6-1 to TRBJ1-1; possibly TRBD1 for D (5 bases). The CDR3 length is 15 residues. The germline V gene encodes CDR1 MNHNS and CDR2 SASEGT. V lost 5 bases and J 6 bases, leaving 19 bases between the germline ends. In DNA, the CDR3 is TGTGCCAGCAGTTTGAATGTAGGGGTAAAATCTGAAGCTTTCTTT. Encoded protein: CASSLNVGVKSEAFF.

V is TRBV20-1 and J is TRBJ2-7; D tentatively reads TRBD1 or TRBD2 (9 bases each). This CDR3 contains 15 residues. Germline lookup yields CDR1 DFQATT and CDR2 SNEGSKA (reference sequence). The V and J ends lost 4 bases and 2 bases respectively, with 18 bases between them. This chain's CDR3 is CSANDRGTSTYEQYF. CDR3 nucleotides: TGCAGTGCTAACGACAGGGGGACTAGCACCTACGAGCAGTACTTC.

The chain carries TRBV20-1 and TRBJ2-7; D might be TRBD2 (5 bases). The CDR3 consists of 11 residues. Germline-derived CDR1 and CDR2 are DFQATT and SNEGSKA (reference sequence). Deletions cut 6 bases from V and 6 bases from J, with 12 bases between. CDR3 sequence (DNA): TGCAGTGCCACCCTAGCCACCGAGCAGTACTTC. Translating gives CSATLATEQYF.

The chain couples TRBV6-1 to TRBJ1-1; D gene ambiguous. Trimming stripped 2 bases from V and 4 bases from J, with 5 bases between. The CDR3 loop spans 12 amino acids. Germline V gene sequence: CDR1 MNHNS, CDR2 SASEGT. For the CDR3, the DNA is TGTGCCAGCAGTGAATTAGTCACTGAAGCTTTCTTT. Protein product: CASSELVTEAFF.

The table lists this clonotype with many counts. The chain links TRBV11-2 to TRBJ2-3; tentatively, D is TRBD1 or TRBD2 (5 bases each). V lost 1 base to trimming and J lost 2 bases, with 16 bases between them. The CDR3 loop spans 17 amino acids. Germline CDR1 is SGHAT and CDR2 is FQNNGV. The CDR3 sequence: CASSLVPGPEDTDTQYF. In DNA form, the CDR3 reads TGTGCCAGCAGCTTAGTCCCGGGGCCTGAAGACACAGATACGCAGTATTTT.